The entry that follows covers one TCR beta chain sequence. Its specificity is not known. This entry is derived from a study of beta chain features in type 1 diabetes. The wider study: The patient and healthy donor groups were comparable for age, gender and cell yields. In all, about 100,000,000 sorted cells from all samples were analyzed. Study conclusions and caveats: Shortening that was moderate but significant affected the TCRB CDR3s of Type 1 diabetes patients in all four CD4+ subsets.

Germline values: CDR1 SGDLS, CDR2 YYNGEE. With 0 bases removed from V and 1 base from J, the gap between germline ends came to 10 bases. This CDR3 is 15 amino acids long. Reverse transcribing all isolated RNA meant expressed TCRB transcripts were sequenced. Reads from naive, central memory and regulatory T cell samples averaged around 3.5 million. Libraries were prepared by immunoSEQ multiplex PCR; TCRdb keeps only in-frame clonotypes and omits some of them. This sample has about 150,000 clones, with 8.5% to 10% found just once. The chain joins TRBV9 to TRBJ1-1; tentative D call: TRBD1 (5 bases). Sequenced: central memory CD4+ T cells from blood. The sequence came from a woman in her twenties or thirties with type 1 diabetes. CDR3 nucleotide sequence: TGTGCCAGCAGCGTAGTCGGCAGGGCGAACACTGAAGCTTTCTTT. It is translated as CASSVVGRANTEAFF.